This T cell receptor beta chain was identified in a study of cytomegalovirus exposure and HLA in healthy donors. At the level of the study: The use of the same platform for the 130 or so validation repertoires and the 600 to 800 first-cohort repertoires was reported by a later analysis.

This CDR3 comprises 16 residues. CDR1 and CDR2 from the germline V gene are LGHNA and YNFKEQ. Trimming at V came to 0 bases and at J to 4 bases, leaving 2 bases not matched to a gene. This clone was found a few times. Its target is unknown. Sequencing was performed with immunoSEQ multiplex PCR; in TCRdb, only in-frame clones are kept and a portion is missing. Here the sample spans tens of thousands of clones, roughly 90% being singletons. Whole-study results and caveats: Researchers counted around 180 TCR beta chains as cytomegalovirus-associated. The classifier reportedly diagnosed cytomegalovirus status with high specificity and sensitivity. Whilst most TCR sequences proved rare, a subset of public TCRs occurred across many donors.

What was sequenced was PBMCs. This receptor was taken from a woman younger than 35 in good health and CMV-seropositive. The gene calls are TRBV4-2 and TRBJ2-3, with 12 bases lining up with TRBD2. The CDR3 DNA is TGTGCCAGCAGCCAAGAGGCTAGCGGGGGGGCAGATACGCAGTATTTT. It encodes CASSQEASGGADTQYF.